The 2 T cell receptor beta chains presented below share a single source sample, sequenced in a study of blood T cell repertoires in COVID-19 (dated by TCRdb to about 2020). Libraries were constructed by the immunoSEQ multiplex PCR assay. TCRdb limited this immuneACCESS table to in-frame rearrangements with V and J called. A share of clones is missing; checked studies link under half to unresolved V genes, and the rest is unexplained. The sample table contains 140,000 to 150,000 clones; only one count was recorded for 75% to 90% of them. In total, the top ten clones hold 3% of the sample. The sample comprised peripheral blood. The receptors were gathered from an older woman with active COVID-19.

This chain links TRBV25-1 with TRBJ1-4, with 7 bases that match TRBD1. After removal of 6 bases from V and 3 bases from J, the junction contained 7 bases not matched to a gene. Germline CDR1 and CDR2: MGHDK and SYGVNS. The CDR3 spans 15 residues. CDR3 loop: CASSQTGVANEKLFF. In DNA, the CDR3 is TGTGCCAGCAGCCAAACAGGGGTCGCTAATGAAAAACTGTTTTTT.

The V call is TRBV11-2, the J call TRBJ2-7; D is ambiguous. Germline V gives CDR1 SGHAT, CDR2 FQNNGV. V was trimmed by 5 bases and J by 2 bases, leaving 13 bases between them. CDR3 size: 14 residues. The CDR3 DNA reads TGTGCCAGCAGCCCTAAAGAGCTTCCCTACGAGCAGTACTTC. Protein: CASSPKELPYEQYF. Full variable domain (remainder filled in from reference TRBV11-2 and TRBJ2-7): EAGVAQSPRYKIIEKRQSVAFWCNPISGHATLYWYQQILGQGPKLLIQFQNNGVVDDSQLPKDRFSAERLKGVDSTLKIQPAKLEDSAVYLCASSPKELPYEQYFGPGTRLTVT.